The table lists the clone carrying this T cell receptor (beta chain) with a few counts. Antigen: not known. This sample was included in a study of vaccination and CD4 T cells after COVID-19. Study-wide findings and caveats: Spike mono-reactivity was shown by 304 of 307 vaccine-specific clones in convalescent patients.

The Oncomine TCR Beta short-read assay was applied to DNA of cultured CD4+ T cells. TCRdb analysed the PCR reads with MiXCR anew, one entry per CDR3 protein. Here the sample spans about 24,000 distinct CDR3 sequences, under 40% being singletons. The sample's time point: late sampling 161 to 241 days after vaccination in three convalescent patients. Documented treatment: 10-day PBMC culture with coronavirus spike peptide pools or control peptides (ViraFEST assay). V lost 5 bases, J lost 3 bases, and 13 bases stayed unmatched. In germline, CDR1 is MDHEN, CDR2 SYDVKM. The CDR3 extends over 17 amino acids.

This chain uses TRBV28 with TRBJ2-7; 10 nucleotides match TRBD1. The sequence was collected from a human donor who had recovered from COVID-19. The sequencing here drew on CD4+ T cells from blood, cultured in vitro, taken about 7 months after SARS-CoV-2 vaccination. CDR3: CASSAIYRDRGHYEQYF. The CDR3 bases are TGTGCCAGCAGTGCCATCTACCGGGACAGGGGCCACTACGAGCAGTACTTC.